These T cell receptor beta chains were read from a single sample in a study of blood T cell repertoires in COVID-19. TCRdb keeps only in-frame clones here, not all; method: immunoSEQ multiplex PCR. The sample holds approximately 94,000 clones, approximately 81% seen once. The material sequenced was peripheral blood. The source of these receptors is a human donor in a cohort sampled during active COVID-19. Each CDR3 is given with its conserved first and last residue. A D gene is named only where the DNA matches it firmly. Clone size is stated in some rows and not others, as once, few, many or a class when expanded.

clone size: -; J gene: TRBJ1-6; D gene: TRBD1; V gene: TRBV30; CDR3 DNA: TGTGCCTGGACGGACAGGGCGGACTCACCCCTCCACTTT; CDR3 protein: CAWTDRADSPLHF
clone size: -; J gene: TRBJ2-1; D gene: TRBD1; V gene: TRBV6-1; CDR3 DNA: TGTGCCAGCAGTGAACGGCAGGGGGCGGTTGAGCAGTTCTTC; CDR3 protein: CASSERQGAVEQFF
clone size: -; J gene: TRBJ2-3; D gene: -; V gene: TRBV3-1/TRBV3-2; CDR3 DNA: TGTGCCAGCAGCCAATCCGGGTGGAGCACAGATACGCAGTATTTT; CDR3 protein: CASSQSGWSTDTQYF
clone size: -; J gene: TRBJ2-2; D gene: -; V gene: TRBV6-4; CDR3 DNA: TGTGCCAGCAGTACGCAACAGGGAACCGGGGAGCTGTTTTTT; CDR3 protein: CASSTQQGTGELFF
clone size: -; J gene: TRBJ2-3; D gene: TRBD2; V gene: TRBV11-3; CDR3 DNA: TGTGCCAGCAGCTTTGGACTAGGAAGGTCAGATACGCAGTATTTT; CDR3 protein: CASSFGLGRSDTQYF
clone size: -; J gene: TRBJ2-2; D gene: -; V gene: TRBV29-1; CDR3 DNA: TGCAGCGTTGAGTCAGACAGCACCACGAACACCGGGGAGCTGTTTTTT; CDR3 protein: CSVESDSTTNTGELFF
clone size: -; J gene: TRBJ2-2; D gene: -; V gene: TRBV9; CDR3 DNA: TGTGCCAGCAGCGCAGGGCTATCGAACACCGGGGAGCTGTTTTTT; CDR3 protein: CASSAGLSNTGELFF
clone size: -; J gene: TRBJ1-5; D gene: -; V gene: TRBV19; CDR3 DNA: TGTGCCAGTAGCAAACGGGAGGGGCGGAACAATCAGCCCCAGCATTTT; CDR3 protein: CASSKREGRNNQPQHF
clone size: few; J gene: TRBJ1-3; D gene: TRBD1; V gene: TRBV19; CDR3 DNA: TGTGCCACTCGGGACAGGCATCGATCTGGAAACACCATATATTTT; CDR3 protein: CATRDRHRSGNTIYF
clone size: -; J gene: TRBJ1-1; D gene: -; V gene: TRBV6-6; CDR3 DNA: TGTGCCAGCAGTTACCCCTCCGGGGGATTGGACACTGAAGCTTTCTTT; CDR3 protein: CASSYPSGGLDTEAFF
clone size: -; J gene: TRBJ2-7; D gene: TRBD1; V gene: TRBV5-6; CDR3 DNA: TGTGCCAGCAGCCAAAGGACAGGGGACGAGCAGTACTTC; CDR3 protein: CASSQRTGDEQYF
clone size: -; J gene: TRBJ1-2; D gene: -; V gene: TRBV30; CDR3 DNA: TGTGCCTGGAGTGTCTCCTATGGCTACACCTTC; CDR3 protein: CAWSVSYGYTF
clone size: -; J gene: TRBJ2-7; D gene: TRBD2; V gene: TRBV12-5; CDR3 DNA: TGTGCTAGTGGCCCGGGGACTAGCGGGAGCTACGAGCAGTACTTC; CDR3 protein: CASGPGTSGSYEQYF
clone size: many; J gene: TRBJ1-2; D gene: TRBD1; V gene: TRBV6-5; CDR3 DNA: TGTGCCAGCAGTCGTACAGGGGGCGCAGAAGGCTACACCTTC; CDR3 protein: CASSRTGGAEGYTF
clone size: few; J gene: TRBJ2-6; D gene: TRBD1; V gene: TRBV7-9; CDR3 DNA: TGTGCCAGCAGCTCCGGGACAGGGGCCTACGTCCTGACTTTC; CDR3 protein: CASSSGTGAYVLTF
clone size: once; J gene: TRBJ2-7; D gene: -; V gene: TRBV20-1; CDR3 DNA: TGCAGTGCTACAGGGGACTACGAGCAGTACTTC; CDR3 protein: CSATGDYEQYF
clone size: -; J gene: TRBJ2-7; D gene: TRBD2; V gene: TRBV7-9; CDR3 DNA: TGTGCCAGCAGCCCAACCCCCCTAGCGGGAGATAGGAGCTCCTACGAGCAGTACTTC; CDR3 protein: CASSPTPLAGDRSSYEQYF
clone size: -; J gene: TRBJ2-2; D gene: -; V gene: TRBV19; CDR3 DNA: TGTGCCAGTAGTGGGCCCACCGGGGAGCTGTTTTTT; CDR3 protein: CASSGPTGELFF